This passage covers 10 T cell receptor beta chains from one sample sequenced in a study of patients and donors after allogeneic stem cell transplantation. MiXCR was run by TCRdb on the RT-PCR reads, yielding one entry per CDR3 protein. The sample records 190,000 or so distinct CDR3 sequences, 35% to 45% being singletons. Sequenced: blood, either unsorted or a sorted T cell fraction (not recorded which). Source of these receptors: a human donor who was either an allogeneic HSCT recipient or a stem cell or donor lymphocyte infusion donor (not recorded which). It is not recorded whose cells these are; they may come from a transplant donor.

The chain has TRBV6-5 and TRBJ1-6; a weak D match, TRBD1 (5 bases). Trimming pared 5 bases from V and 0 bases from J, leaving 17 bases between. Germline V gene lookup returns CDR1 MNHEY and CDR2 SVGAGI. CDR3 size: 18 residues. CDR3 amino acids: CASSQRRGRSSYNSPLHF. In DNA form, the CDR3 reads TGTGCCAGCAGTCAGCGGAGGGGCAGAAGCTCCTATAATTCACCCCTCCACTTT.

The chain carries TRBV24-1 and TRBJ1-2; 7 bases fit TRBD1. The CDR3 has 13 residues. Germline CDR1 is KGHDR and CDR2 is SFDVKD. The trim removed 6 bases at V and 8 bases at J, leaving 8 bases unmatched. CDR3 sequence: CATSRTGVAGYTF. The CDR3, as DNA: TGTGCCACCAGTCGGACAGGAGTTGCCGGCTACACCTTC.

This clonotype was found once. This chain uses TRBV9 with TRBJ2-7, with 10 bases identical to TRBD1. Germline trimming cut 3 bases from V and 2 bases from J; bases unmatched to any gene: 8. This CDR3 is 16 amino acids long. Germline CDR1 reads SGDLS; CDR2 reads YYNGEE. The CDR3: CASSALSGTGAYEQYF. CDR3 sequence (DNA): TGTGCCAGCAGCGCCCTATCCGGGACAGGGGCCTACGAGCAGTACTTC.

This clonotype has just a few counts. The rearrangement uses TRBV12-3 or TRBV12-4 and TRBJ2-1; 8 positions match TRBD2. The CDR3 is made up of 16 amino acids. The V gene end was trimmed by 3 bases and the J gene end by 8 bases; junction bases not matched to a gene: 12. DNA of the CDR3: TGTGCCAGCAGTTTGTTTAGGTTAGCGGGGAAGTATGAGCAGTTCTTC. It specifies CASSLFRLAGKYEQFF.

This clonotype was detected a few times. The chain links TRBV9 to TRBJ1-3; D unresolved. The CDR3 has 16 residues. Per the germline V gene, CDR1 is SGDLS and CDR2 is YYNGEE. The V end lost 0 bases, the J end lost 4 bases, and 14 bases lay between the germline ends. The CDR3 region is CASSVDIPVSGNTIYF. The CDR3 DNA reads as TGTGCCAGCAGCGTAGATATCCCAGTTTCCGGAAACACCATATATTTT.

This clonotype was counted between two and nine times. The chain has TRBV9 and TRBJ1-1, with D perhaps TRBD1 (6 bases). The CDR3 loop spans 14 amino acids. V was pared by 5 bases and J by 6 bases, with 17 bases between. Germline assignment: CDR1 SGDLS and CDR2 YYNGEE. The CDR3 is CASRGEGEQAEAFF. CDR3 nucleotide sequence: TGTGCCAGCAGAGGGGAGGGGGAACAGGCTGAAGCTTTCTTT.

The V call is TRBV5-1, the J call TRBJ1-2; possibly TRBD1 for D (6 bases). In germline, CDR1 is SGHRS, CDR2 YFSETQ. V dropped 3 bases and J dropped 7 bases, with 22 bases sitting between them. The CDR3 loop spans 16 amino acids. The CDR3 nucleotides read TGCGCCAGCAGCTCCGCCTTACAGGGCCCTCTTTCTGGCTACACCTTC. It is translated as CASSSALQGPLSGYTF.

This clonotype showed up just once. The chain recombines TRBV3-1 with TRBJ2-2, with 9 bases fitting TRBD1. The CDR3 is 15 amino acids. V trimming: 4 bases; J trimming: 4 bases; junction bases outside the gene matches: 4. Germline V gives CDR1 LGHDT, CDR2 YNNKEL (reference sequence). CDR3 sequence (DNA): TGTGCCAGCAGCCCCGGGACAGGGTTCACCGGGGAGCTGTTTTTT. This translates into CASSPGTGFTGELFF.

The chain links TRBV29-1 to TRBJ1-1, with D unclear. V lost 8 bases to trimming and J lost 1 base, with 8 bases between them. Germline loops: CDR1 SQVTM, CDR2 ANQGSEA. This CDR3 has 11 residues. The CDR3, as DNA: TGCAGCACTACGGGGAACACTGAAGCTTTCTTT. It is translated as CSTTGNTEAFF.

CDR3 sequence (DNA): TGCGCCAGCACCGACGGGGGCATTCAGTACTTC. It encodes CASTDGGIQYF. This rearrangement joins TRBV4-1 to TRBJ2-4; TRBD2 might be the D (6 bases). The CDR3 length is 11 residues. Germline V gene data show CDR1 as MGHRA and CDR2 as YSYEKL. Trimming pared 7 bases from V and 9 bases from J, leaving 10 bases between.